This T cell receptor (beta chain) was recorded in a study of monozygotic twins with inflammatory bowel disease. Study-wide findings and caveats: Among IBD patients, fewer clonotypes were shared with others than among healthy twins, especially with disease activity.

The germline gives CDR1 LNHNV, CDR2 YYDKDF (reference sequence). This CDR3 spans 13 amino acids. Using the 5' RACE reads, TCRdb records one entry per CDR3 protein without DNA. The data show approximately 210,000 distinct CDR3 sequences, and the top ten clones hold less than 9%. Details on this clonotype: Its antigen is not known.

Sequencing was carried out using blood. The genes are TRBV15 and TRBJ2-3; there is no DNA to check the TCRdb D call of TRBD1. The origin of this receptor is a human donor with ulcerative colitis or Crohn's disease, or a healthy co-twin of an affected twin (not recorded which). CDR3 sequence: CATKDRNTDTQYF. Filled out from reference TRBV15 and TRBJ2-3, the complete variable domain reads DAMVIQNPRYQVTQFGKPVTLSCSQTLNHNVMYWYQQKSSQAPKLLFHYYDKDFNNEADTPDNFQSRRPNTSFCFLDIRSPGLGDTAMYLCATKDRNTDTQYFGPGTRLTVL.